A single sample is the source of the 28 T cell receptor beta chains below, sequenced in a study of blood T cell repertoires in COVID-19. The method was immunoSEQ multiplex PCR; TCRdb's version includes in-frame clones alone and lacks a portion of them. The table includes about 140,000 clones, around 90% detected once. The sequencing input was peripheral blood. The source of these receptors is a woman of 80 years or more with acute or convalescent COVID-19.

The chain uses TRBV12-3 or TRBV12-4 and TRBJ1-1; D uncertain. The ends were cut back, 5 bases at V and 4 bases at J, with 11 bases in the middle. The CDR3 consists of 13 residues. The CDR3 DNA follows: TGTGCCAGCAGTCCTCCGAGGGCCACTGAAGCTTTCTTT. It translates to CASSPPRATEAFF.

This chain joins TRBV5-1 and TRBJ1-4; D is unclear. The CDR3 has 15 amino acids. The V end was cut by 2 bases, the J end by 0 bases, with 8 bases between. Germline CDR1 SGHRS, CDR2 YFSETQ. CDR3 region: CASSFYGATNEKLFF. The CDR3 DNA reads as TGCGCCAGCAGCTTCTACGGAGCAACTAATGAAAAACTGTTTTTT.

This clone was counted once. The V gene is TRBV5-4, the J gene TRBJ1-2; D is ambiguous. V shed 5 bases and J shed 2 bases, with 19 bases lying between them. The germline V gene encodes CDR1 SGHNT and CDR2 YYREEE (reference sequence). This CDR3 is built from 16 residues. The CDR3 sequence: CASRPPGLEGNYGYTF. The CDR3 DNA is TGTGCCAGCAGACCCCCCGGCCTTGAGGGAAACTATGGCTACACCTTC.

The chain couples TRBV6-5 to TRBJ1-1, with TRBD1 as a possible D gene (6 bases). The CDR3 has 16 amino acids. V was clipped by 2 bases and J by 1 base, with 14 bases between them. CDR1 and CDR2 (germline): MNHEY, SVGAGI. CDR3: CASSYLSGGQNTEAFF. CDR3 DNA sequence: TGTGCCAGCAGTTACCTGAGTGGGGGCCAGAACACTGAAGCTTTCTTT.

V usage is TRBV5-1 and J usage is TRBJ1-6; 8 positions agree with TRBD1. The CDR3 loop spans 13 amino acids. V lost 4 bases and J lost 11; bases outside the gene matches: 5. Germline CDR1 reads SGHRS; CDR2 reads YFSETQ. In DNA form, the CDR3 reads TGCGCCAGCAGCCCCCGACAGGGGACACCCCTCCACTTT. Translating it yields CASSPRQGTPLHF.

CDR3 nucleotide sequence: TGTGCCAGCAGCGTAGGCGGTACTAATGAAAAACTGTTTTTT. It is translated as CASSVGGTNEKLFF. The chain combines TRBV9 with TRBJ1-4, with D uncertain. The CDR3 runs to 14 residues. Trimming shortened V by 0 bases and J by 2 bases, and 5 bases separated the two germline ends. Germline-derived CDR1 and CDR2 are SGDLS and YYNGEE.

The V and J genes are TRBV18 and TRBJ2-2, with a possible D match to TRBD1 (5 bases). Trimming removed 3 bases at V and 6 bases at J, with 8 bases between. Per the germline V gene, CDR1 is KGHSH and CDR2 is LQKENI. CDR3 size: 13 residues. The CDR3 DNA reads TGTGCCAGCTCACCGACAGTTTCCGGGGAGCTGTTTTTT. This encodes CASSPTVSGELFF. Filled out from reference TRBV18 and TRBJ2-2, the complete variable domain reads NAGVMQNPRHLVRRRGQEARLRCSPMKGHSHVYWYRQLPEEGLKFMVYLQKENIIDESGMPKERFSAEFPKEGPSILRIQQVVRGDSAAYFCASSPTVSGELFFGEGSRLTVL.

This chain joins TRBV5-1 and TRBJ2-3; 10 bases agree with TRBD2. V lost 2 bases to trimming and J lost 1 base; unmatched junction nucleotides: 19. Germline lookup yields CDR1 SGHRS and CDR2 YFSETQ. The CDR3 sequence is 21 residues long. CDR3 DNA sequence: TGCGCCAGCAGCTTAGGGGTTCTTAGCGGGGGGTTTACCTCTGGCACAGATACGCAGTATTTT. Protein: CASSLGVLSGGFTSGTDTQYF.

As regards this clone: The same CDR3 is also encoded by other DNA sequences in this sample. The gene calls are TRBV11-2 and TRBJ1-3; maybe TRBD1 (5 bases). V gave up 5 bases and J gave up 0 bases, with 8 bases separating them. This CDR3 is built from 14 residues. Germline V gene data show CDR1 as SGHAT and CDR2 as FQNNGV. CDR3 sequence reads: CASSPGGSGNTIYF. CDR3 in DNA: TGTGCCAGCAGCCCCGGGGGCTCTGGAAACACCATATATTTT.

The V call is TRBV30, the J call TRBJ2-7, with 8 bases identical to TRBD1. V lost 2 bases and J lost 2; bases outside the gene matches: 8. The germline CDR1 and CDR2 sequences are GTSNPN and SVGIG (reference sequence). This CDR3 has 15 residues. Here the CDR3 reads CAWSRTGPNTYEQYF. DNA of the CDR3: TGTGCCTGGAGTCGGACAGGGCCTAATACCTACGAGCAGTACTTC.

In this sample, this clone turned up once. The chain joins TRBV6-5 to TRBJ2-1, with 13 bases matching TRBD2. The trim removed 4 bases at V and 2 bases at J, leaving 2 bases unmatched. Germline V gene lookup returns CDR1 MNHEY and CDR2 SVGAGI. The CDR3 extends over 16 amino acids. CDR3 nucleotides: TGTGCCAGCAGTTGGACTAGCGGGAGAGCCTACAATGAGCAGTTCTTC. It encodes CASSWTSGRAYNEQFF.

The rearrangement uses TRBV5-1 and TRBJ1-2; 9 nucleotides match TRBD1. V lost 3 bases and J lost 2; bases outside the gene matches: 5. The CDR3 has 15 residues. CDR1 is SGHRS, CDR2 YFSETQ, per germline. CDR3 sequence reads: CASSSGQGENYGYTF. CDR3 DNA: TGCGCCAGCAGCTCGGGACAGGGCGAGAACTATGGCTACACCTTC.

This clone was seen just once. The V and J genes are TRBV7-9 and TRBJ2-5; TRBD1 might be the D (5 bases). Germline lookup yields CDR1 SEHNR and CDR2 FQNEAQ (reference sequence). This CDR3 is 17 amino acids long. The germline V and J ends were trimmed by 0 bases and 0 bases, with 14 bases remaining between them. As DNA, the CDR3 is TGTGCCAGCAGCTTAGCCAGGGAACAGACCCACCAAGAGACCCAGTACTTC. Translating it yields CASSLAREQTHQETQYF.

This clone has a single count. V usage is TRBV4-3 and J usage is TRBJ2-3; D not certain. Trimming left V 0 bases short and J 2 bases short, with 9 bases between. From germline, CDR1 is LGHNA and CDR2 YSLEER. The CDR3 has 15 amino acids. In nucleotides, the CDR3 is TGCGCCAGCAGCCAAGAAGCTCTTAACACAGATACGCAGTATTTT. It encodes CASSQEALNTDTQYF.

V and J are TRBV5-1 and TRBJ1-1; 7 bases are shared with TRBD1. The V gene's germline CDR1 is SGHRS and CDR2 YFSETQ. The CDR3 is made up of 14 amino acids. Trimming took 7 bases from V and 2 from J; bases not matched to a gene: 8. In nucleotides, the CDR3 is TGCGCCAGCGGCAAACAGGGGTCAAACACTGAAGCTTTCTTT. It yields the protein CASGKQGSNTEAFF.

This chain links TRBV5-1 with TRBJ1-2; no reliable D call. Germline values: CDR1 SGHRS, CDR2 YFSETQ. This CDR3 has 14 residues. V dropped 2 bases and J dropped 3 bases, with 11 bases sitting between them. CDR3 amino acids: CASSLRPTDYGYTF. CDR3 coding DNA: TGCGCCAGCAGCTTACGCCCTACGGACTATGGCTACACCTTC.

The chain combines TRBV6-5 with TRBJ1-3, with 10 bases identical to TRBD1. The CDR3 contains 16 residues. J was trimmed by 4 bases and V by 0 bases; bases with no gene match: 3. Per germline, CDR1 MNHEY and CDR2 SVGAGI. The CDR3: CASSYSTGGAGNTIYF. Written as DNA, the CDR3 is TGTGCCAGCAGTTACTCGACAGGGGGCGCCGGAAACACCATATATTTT.

The chain recombines TRBV12-3 or TRBV12-4 with TRBJ1-5; D is unclear. The CDR3 is 13 amino acids. Trimming took off 4 bases at V and 4 bases at J, with 8 bases between the two ends. CDR3 region: CASSSKTNQPQHF. The CDR3 DNA follows: TGTGCCAGCAGTTCGAAGACTAATCAGCCCCAGCATTTT.

The V call is TRBV19, the J call TRBJ2-7, with D perhaps TRBD1 (6 bases). Per germline, CDR1 LNHDA and CDR2 SQIVND (reference sequence). The CDR3 extends over 16 amino acids. V was clipped by 5 bases and J by 0 bases, with 17 bases between them. CDR3 loop: CASSLAQGFGSYEQYF. CDR3 nucleotides: TGTGCCAGTAGTTTAGCACAGGGATTCGGCTCCTACGAGCAGTACTTC.

This chain uses TRBV11-2 with TRBJ2-1, with D maybe TRBD2 (6 bases). V shed 7 bases and J shed 0 bases, with 13 bases lying between them. CDR3 length: 15 amino acids. The germline gives CDR1 SGHAT, CDR2 FQNNGV. Written as DNA, the CDR3 is TGTGCCAGCACCTCCCTGGGGGGCTCCTACAATGAGCAGTTCTTC. It specifies CASTSLGGSYNEQFF. Filled out from reference TRBV11-2 and TRBJ2-1, the complete variable domain reads EAGVAQSPRYKIIEKRQSVAFWCNPISGHATLYWYQQILGQGPKLLIQFQNNGVVDDSQLPKDRFSAERLKGVDSTLKIQPAKLEDSAVYLCASTSLGGSYNEQFFGPGTRLTVL.

This chain connects TRBV3-1 (or the pseudogene TRBV3-2) to TRBJ2-7, with 8 bases lining up with TRBD1. CDR3 length equals 14 residues. Trimming took 1 base from V and 7 from J; bases not matched to a gene: 6. Germline lookup yields CDR1 LGHDT and CDR2 YNNKEL (reference sequence). The CDR3 DNA follows: TGTGCCAGCAGCCAAGCGGACAGGGTGGGGGAGCAGTACTTC. This gives the protein CASSQADRVGEQYF.

This chain uses TRBV7-3 with TRBJ1-6, with TRBD1 matching over 7 bases. The germline gives CDR1 SGHTA, CDR2 FQGTGA. The junction had 4 bases not matched to a gene; V was cut back by 5 bases and J by 9 bases. The CDR3 runs 13 residues. The CDR3 region is CASSPDRVSPLHF. In DNA, the CDR3 is TGTGCCAGCAGCCCAGACAGGGTTTCACCCCTCCACTTT.

The chain links TRBV12-3 or TRBV12-4 to TRBJ1-1; D is unresolved. The CDR3 is made up of 13 amino acids. Trimming took 3 bases from V and 3 from J, leaving 8 bases between them. CDR3 protein: CASSFLGDTEAFF. The CDR3 DNA is TGTGCCAGCAGTTTCCTCGGGGACACTGAAGCTTTCTTT.

As for this clone: The same CDR3 also results from other DNA sequences found in this sample. DNA for the CDR3: TGCGCCAGCAGCCTGGGGGACAGAAGCAATCAGCCCCAGCATTTT. Its translation: CASSLGDRSNQPQHF. V usage is TRBV5-1 and J usage is TRBJ1-5, with 7 bases fitting TRBD1. Germline V lookup: CDR1 SGHRS, CDR2 YFSETQ. The CDR3 has 15 amino acids. V was clipped by 4 bases and J by 1 base; unmatched bases: 5.

The chain links TRBV30 to TRBJ1-2; D not resolved. Per the germline V gene, CDR1 is GTSNPN and CDR2 is SVGIG (reference sequence). Trimming took 8 bases from V and 2 from J, leaving 6 bases between them. This CDR3 region has 10 residues. CDR3 loop: CASVNYGYTF. The CDR3 region has the DNA TGTGCCAGCGTAAACTATGGCTACACCTTC.

V gene TRBV18 combines with J gene TRBJ1-1; D uncertain. The CDR3 consists of 13 residues. Trimming took off 2 bases at V and 7 bases at J, with 11 bases between the two ends. CDR1 KGHSH and CDR2 LQKENI come from the germline V gene. The CDR3 region is CASSPSPTVEAFF. For the CDR3, the DNA is TGTGCCAGCTCACCAAGTCCCACTGTTGAAGCTTTCTTT.

The CDR3 sequence is CASSEQGPDSGNTIYF. The DNA for the CDR3 is TGTGCCAGCAGCGAACAGGGTCCTGACTCTGGAAACACCATATATTTT. The chain uses TRBV2 and TRBJ1-3; D may be TRBD1 (6 bases). Germline-derived CDR1 and CDR2 are SNHLY and FYNNEI. This CDR3 contains 16 residues. Trimming pared 6 bases from V and 0 bases from J, leaving 15 bases between. Combining the CDR3 with reference TRBV2 and TRBJ1-3 gives the whole variable domain EPEVTQTPSHQVTQMGQEVILRCVPISNHLYFYWYRQILGQKVEFLVSFYNNEISEKSEIFDDQFSVERPDGSNFTLKIRSTKLEDSAMYFCASSEQGPDSGNTIYFGEGSWLTVV.

The sample holds one count of this clone. The chain combines TRBV6-2 or TRBV6-3 with TRBJ1-5, with TRBD1 matching 8 bases. The germline CDR1 and CDR2 sequences are MNHEY and SVGEGT. With 2 bases clipped from V and 2 bases from J, the junction kept 2 bases outside the gene matches. This CDR3 contains 15 residues. DNA for the CDR3: TGTGCCAGCAGTTACCAGGACAGGGGCAATCAGCCCCAGCATTTT. This sequence encodes CASSYQDRGNQPQHF.